Listed below are T cell receptor beta chains from one sample, sequenced in a study of Ad26.COV2.S vaccination and SARS-CoV-2 variants. The data were produced by immunoSEQ multiplex PCR, yet TCRdb's version contains in-frame clones alone and is incomplete. The sample holds around 450,000 clones; 89% are singletons and the top ten take about 1.5%. This specimen was peripheral blood, taken in a trial of Ad26.COV2.S vaccine versus placebo. These receptor sequences come from a person between 18 and 65 years old who received the Ad26.COV2.S COVID-19 vaccine or a placebo. Each CDR3 is given with its conserved first and last residue. The D gene is left open where the match is weak. Only some rows state a clone size, as once, few, many or a class for expanded clones.

. | . | TRBJ2-1 | TRBV11-2 | TGTGCCAGCAGCTTAGACCTCGGGACCTACAATGAGCAGTTCTTC | CASSLDLGTYNEQFF
. | . | TRBJ1-1 | TRBV3-1/TRBV3-2 | TGTGCCAGCAGCCAAGGATTGAACACTGAAGCTTTCTTT | CASSQGLNTEAFF
once | . | TRBJ2-5 | TRBV6-1 | TGTGCCAGCAGTGCACCTTTAGTAGGGATGTACCAAGAGACCCAGTACTTC | CASSAPLVGMYQETQYF
. | TRBD1 | TRBJ1-4 | TRBV4-1 | TGCGCCAGCAGCCACTATCAGGGGGCAGGTGAAAAACTGTTTTTT | CASSHYQGAGEKLFF
once | TRBD1 | TRBJ1-1 | TRBV5-1 | TGCGCCAGCAGCTTGTTATATTCGGACAGGGGCTATGCTTTCTTT | CASSLLYSDRGYAFF
. | . | TRBJ1-6 | TRBV6-5 | TGTGCCAGCAAAACAGGTCAGGAAAATTCACCCCTCCACTTT | CASKTGQENSPLHF
. | . | TRBJ2-7 | TRBV6-5 | TGTGCCAGCATAAGGGATCCCTACGAGCAGTACTTC | CASIRDPYEQYF
once | . | TRBJ1-4 | TRBV6-5 | TGTGCCAGCAGTTACTCAGGGGGTGAAAAACTGTTTTTT | CASSYSGGEKLFF
. | . | TRBJ1-5 | TRBV7-2 | TGTGCCAGCAGCTCGGATCGGGGGGAGCCCCAGCATTTT | CASSSDRGEPQHF
. | TRBD1 | TRBJ1-5 | TRBV7-3 | TGTGCCAGCAGCTCAGGGACAGACGGGCAGCCCCAGCATTTT | CASSSGTDGQPQHF
. | . | TRBJ1-3 | TRBV2 | TGTGCCAGCAGCGGACACTCTGGAAACACCATATATTTT | CASSGHSGNTIYF
. | TRBD1 | TRBJ1-6 | TRBV9 | TGTGCCAGCAGCGCCAGACCTGGGACAGGGGATTCACCCCTCCACTTT | CASSARPGTGDSPLHF
. | . | TRBJ1-3 | TRBV30 | TGTGCCCGAAGCGGGGGATCTGGAAACACCATATATTTT | CARSGGSGNTIYF
. | TRBD2 | TRBJ2-2 | TRBV6-4 | TGTGCCAGCAGTGACAATATACTCAGCGGGATGAACACCGGGGAGCTGTTTTTT | CASSDNILSGMNTGELFF
. | TRBD1 | TRBJ1-1 | TRBV10-2 | TGCGCCAGCAGACAGGGGTCTGAAGCTTTCTTT | CASRQGSEAFF
few | . | TRBJ2-7 | TRBV7-9 | TGTGCCAGCAGCCCGGGAGGACAGGCCATAGGCTACGAGCAGTACTTC | CASSPGGQAIGYEQYF
. | . | TRBJ1-5 | TRBV30 | TGTGCCTGGAGTGTGGACTCAAATCAGCCCCAGCATTTT | CAWSVDSNQPQHF
. | TRBD1 | TRBJ1-1 | TRBV29-1 | TGCAGCGTTGCATCCGGGACAGGGGACACTGAAGCTTTCTTT | CSVASGTGDTEAFF
. | TRBD1 | TRBJ1-5 | TRBV9 | TGTGCCAGCAGCGCCATGGGGACAGCTCAGCCCCAGCATTTT | CASSAMGTAQPQHF
. | . | TRBJ2-3 | TRBV27 | TGTGCCAGCAGTTTCACATACACAGATACGCAGTATTTT | CASSFTYTDTQYF
. | TRBD1 | TRBJ2-3 | TRBV4-3 | TGCGCCAGCAGCCAGGGGACAGCAATCACAGATACGCAGTATTTT | CASSQGTAITDTQYF
. | . | TRBJ1-4 | TRBV6-6 | TGTGCCAGCAGCCGTCCTGCAACTAATGAAAAACTGTTTTTT | CASSRPATNEKLFF
. | TRBD1 | TRBJ2-2 | TRBV2 | TGTGCCAGCAACGGACAGGGGGTTAACACCGGGGAGCTGTTTTTT | CASNGQGVNTGELFF
. | . | TRBJ2-1 | TRBV9 | TGTGCCAGCAGCCCTACCGGGCGAGGATCCTACAATGAGCAGTTCTTC | CASSPTGRGSYNEQFF
once | TRBD1 | TRBJ1-2 | TRBV27 | TGTGCCAGCAGTTTGGGCCCGGGACAGGGTAACTATGGCTACACCTTC | CASSLGPGQGNYGYTF
. | TRBD1 | TRBJ2-7 | TRBV19 | TGTGCCAGTAGTACGTCCGGGACAGGCGACTACGAGCAGTACTTC | CASSTSGTGDYEQYF
once | . | TRBJ2-2 | TRBV7-2 | TGTGCCAGCAGCAGAGGAGACGGCTACACCGGGGAGCTGTTTTTT | CASSRGDGYTGELFF
. | . | TRBJ1-1 | TRBV6-1 | TGTGCCAGCAGTGATCCCCACCGGGGGAACACTGAAGCTTTCTTT | CASSDPHRGNTEAFF
. | TRBD2 | TRBJ2-7 | TRBV7-2 | TGTGCCAGCAGCTTCCGACTAGCGGGTGGGTTAGAGTCGTACGTGCAGTACTTC | CASSFRLAGGLESYVQYF
. | . | TRBJ2-1 | TRBV30 | TGTGCCTGGATGGTCCTAGCGTACAATGAGCAGTTCTTC | CAWMVLAYNEQFF
. | TRBD1 | TRBJ2-3 | TRBV5-1 | TGCGCCAGCAGCTCGGACAGGCCCACAGATACGCAGTATTTT | CASSSDRPTDTQYF
. | TRBD1 | TRBJ2-7 | TRBV24-1 | TGTGCCACCAGTGATGCTAGACAGGGGGCGAAGTACGAGCAGTACTTC | CATSDARQGAKYEQYF
. | TRBD1 | TRBJ2-1 | TRBV3-1/TRBV3-2 | TGTGCCAGCAGCCAGAGGGACAGAGACAATGAGCAGTTCTTC | CASSQRDRDNEQFF
once | TRBD1 | TRBJ1-1 | TRBV29-1 | TGCAGCGTAGTAAAGACAGGGCTTGCCACTGAAGCTTTCTTT | CSVVKTGLATEAFF
. | . | TRBJ1-1 | TRBV19 | TGTGCCAGTAGTACACAGATGAACACTGAAGCTTTCTTT | CASSTQMNTEAFF
. | . | TRBJ2-1 | TRBV5-8 | TGTGCCAGCAGCTCCCTCCATGAGCAGTTCTTC | CASSSLHEQFF
. | . | TRBJ2-7 | TRBV2 | TGTGCCAGCAGTGAACCCGCGACAGTTTTAGAGGGGCAGTACTTC | CASSEPATVLEGQYF
. | TRBD2 | TRBJ2-7 | TRBV2 | TGTGCCAGCAGTGTTCTGGCTAGCGGGAGTGGCGAGCAGTACTTC | CASSVLASGSGEQYF
few | TRBD1 | TRBJ1-4 | TRBV5-4 | TGTGCCAGCAGCTTGGGGGACAGGGCGAAACTGTTTTTT | CASSLGDRAKLFF
once | . | TRBJ1-2 | TRBV27 | TGTGCCAGCCGGGCACTAGCTAACTATGGCTACACCTTC | CASRALANYGYTF
. | . | TRBJ2-3 | TRBV7-3 | TGTGCCAGCAGCGATAACGGGGATACGCAGTATTTT | CASSDNGDTQYF
. | . | TRBJ1-2 | TRBV7-9 | TGTGCCAGCAGCGAGGGGATTAACTATGGCTACACCTTC | CASSEGINYGYTF
. | TRBD1 | TRBJ1-6 | TRBV5-5 | TGTGCCAGCAGCGGAAATACAGGGGCGGATTCACCCCTCCACTTT | CASSGNTGADSPLHF
. | . | TRBJ2-2 | TRBV11-3 | TGTGCCAGCAGCTTATCGGGACTTAACACCGGGGAGCTGTTTTTT | CASSLSGLNTGELFF
. | . | TRBJ1-2 | TRBV30 | TGTGCCTGGAAGACGACACAGCTAGATGGCTACACCTTC | CAWKTTQLDGYTF
. | TRBD2 | TRBJ2-7 | TRBV18 | TGTGCCAGCTCACCACTGCCTGAGGCGGGAGCGAGGGCGCAGTACTTC | CASSPLPEAGARAQYF
few | . | TRBJ1-3 | TRBV5-6 | TGTGCCAGCAGCTTTAATCCCTCTGGAAACACCATATATTTT | CASSFNPSGNTIYF
few | TRBD1 | TRBJ1-1 | TRBV5-3 | TGTGCCAGAAGCTTACGAGACAGGGGTCGATATTTTCACACTGAAGCTTTCTTT | CARSLRDRGRYFHTEAFF
. | TRBD1 | TRBJ1-2 | TRBV4-1 | TGCGCCAGCAGCCAAGTGGGGAGGGACAGATTCCCCTATGGCTACACCTTC | CASSQVGRDRFPYGYTF
. | . | TRBJ2-2 | TRBV5-1 | TGCGCCAGCAGCTCGAAGACAGAAACCGGGGAGCTGTTTTTT | CASSSKTETGELFF
. | . | TRBJ1-5 | TRBV6-5 | TGTGCCAGCCACCCCGGGGGAAGGAGCAATCAGCCCCAGCATTTT | CASHPGGRSNQPQHF
. | . | TRBJ2-7 | TRBV30 | TGTGCCTGGAGTGTGGCGTACGAGCAGTACTTC | CAWSVAYEQYF
once | . | TRBJ2-1 | TRBV5-1 | TGCGCCAGCAGCTTAGCAGACAATGAGCAGTTCTTC | CASSLADNEQFF
. | . | TRBJ1-3 | TRBV11-2 | TGTGCCAGCAGCTTATCGGGTGACACCATATATTTT | CASSLSGDTIYF
. | . | TRBJ1-3 | TRBV19 | TGTGCCAGTAGTAGGAAGGGGTCCCAGGAAGGAAACACCATATATTTT | CASSRKGSQEGNTIYF
. | . | TRBJ1-5 | TRBV6-2/TRBV6-3 | TGTGCCAGCAGTTACTTACAGGGCAATCAGCCCCAGCATTTT | CASSYLQGNQPQHF
few | . | TRBJ2-7 | TRBV7-2 | TGTGCCAGCAGCTTCAGGTCAGGGCCGTTATCCTACGAGCAGTACTTC | CASSFRSGPLSYEQYF